Following are 6 T cell receptor beta chains from one sample sequenced in a study of PD-1 blockade in mismatch repair-deficient tumors. TCRdb's copy holds only in-frame clones and misses some; the assay was immunoSEQ multiplex PCR. The sample lists 76,000 or so clones; approximately 80% were seen once. The sample here was peripheral blood, taken 44 weeks after starting pembrolizumab. The receptors here all came from an adult with mismatch repair-deficient cancer.

Note on this clone: Compared with germline, one end of the junction differs, possibly owing to a read error. CDR3 sequence (DNA): TGTGCCAGCAGCTTAGTTTATATTGGGACACCTCCAGATTTT. Residues: CASSLVYIGTPPDF. This chain connects TRBV7-9 to TRBJ1-3, with D possibly matching TRBD1 (6 bases). Germline-derived CDR1 and CDR2 are SEHNR and FQNEAQ (reference sequence). This CDR3 is 14 amino acids long.

The CDR3 loop is CASSWEREGNYEQYF. CDR3 DNA: TGTGCCAGCAGCTGGGAGCGGGAGGGAAACTACGAGCAGTACTTC. The J gene is TRBJ2-7, the V gene TRBV7-9, with 10 bases fitting TRBD2. Trimming cost V 4 bases and J 3 bases; bases outside gene matches: 6. This CDR3 spans 15 amino acids. The germline gives CDR1 SEHNR, CDR2 FQNEAQ (reference sequence).

The chain joins TRBV6-5 to TRBJ1-2; no firm D call. Trimming shortened V by 6 bases and J by 4 bases, and 15 bases separated the two germline ends. In germline, CDR1 is MNHEY, CDR2 SVGAGI. The CDR3 sequence is 14 residues long. The CDR3 nucleotides read TGTGCCAGCAGGAAAGATCCGGTATCCTATGGCTACACCTTC. It yields the protein CASRKDPVSYGYTF.

The chain combines TRBV18 with TRBJ2-3; 8 positions agree with TRBD1. Germline V gene data show CDR1 as KGHSH and CDR2 as LQKENI. The CDR3 length is 14 residues. Losses at the gene ends were 4 bases for V and 6 bases for J; bases not matched to a gene: 6. CDR3 residues: CASSRQGHMDTQYF. The CDR3 bases are TGTGCCAGCTCACGACAGGGGCATATGGATACGCAGTATTTT.

The gene calls are TRBV5-4 and TRBJ2-3, with TRBD1 as a possible D gene (6 bases). Per germline, CDR1 SGHNT and CDR2 YYREEE (reference sequence). V was pared by 4 bases and J by 2 bases, with 14 bases between. The CDR3 loop spans 15 amino acids. This chain's CDR3 is CASSPDRTATDTQYF. DNA of the CDR3: TGTGCCAGCAGCCCCGACCGGACAGCCACAGATACGCAGTATTTT.

This clone was recorded once. The rearrangement links TRBV11-2 to TRBJ1-3; D unresolved. Looked up from germline, CDR1 is SGHAT and CDR2 is FQNNGV. V was trimmed by 3 bases and J by 0 bases, leaving 3 bases between them. The CDR3 has 13 residues. In nucleotides, the CDR3 is TGTGCCAGCAGCTTCAGCTCTGGAAACACCATATATTTT. Translation: CASSFSSGNTIYF.